Following are 10 T cell receptor beta chains from one sample sequenced in a study of CD8 T cells in ankylosing spondylitis (TCRdb year 2017). The library relied on 5' RACE. Sequenced using an Illumina HiSeq 2500. The public reads were reprocessed in TCRdb via fastp at Q25 and MiXCR, keeping in-frame beta chains. CDR3 protein sequences are deduplicated, and each keeps its most common genes and DNA. A total of more than 60,000 distinct CDR3 sequences appear in this sample, roughly 6.1% of them only once. The ten top clones hold approximately 4.5% of the sample. Sequenced sample: synovial fluid, either unsorted or a sorted T cell fraction (not recorded which). The receptor set was obtained from a male donor with ankylosing spondylitis.

In its sample, this clonotype was seen many times. This chain links TRBV29-1 with TRBJ2-3; 9 nucleotides agree with TRBD1. V lost 5 bases, J lost 5 bases, and 5 bases stayed unmatched. The CDR3 is 13 amino acids. Germline lookup yields CDR1 SQVTM and CDR2 ANQGSEA. The DNA of the CDR3 is TGCAGCGTTTTACAGGGGGCTGGAGATACGCAGTATTTT. Translation gives CSVLQGAGDTQYF.

The chain uses TRBV18 and TRBJ2-2; 8 bases map to TRBD1. CDR1 and CDR2 from the germline V gene are KGHSH and LQKENI. V shed 1 base and J 4 bases; nucleotides not matched to a gene: 8. The CDR3 spans 17 residues. This CDR3 is CASSPLVQGASTGELFF. As DNA, the CDR3 is TGTGCCAGCTCACCACTTGTGCAGGGGGCAAGCACCGGGGAGCTGTTTTTT.

This clonotype was seen only a few times. The gene calls are TRBV7-2 and TRBJ2-7; unclear D gene. Germline assignment: CDR1 SGHTA and CDR2 FQGNSA. Between the trimmed V and J ends, which lost 5 bases and 3 bases, there was a span of 17 bases. This CDR3 contains 15 residues. The CDR3 loop reads CASSPDPGLYYEQYF. The CDR3 nucleotides are TGTGCCAGCAGCCCAGACCCTGGCCTTTACTACGAGCAGTACTTC. Variable domain in full (rest from reference TRBV7-2 and TRBJ2-7): GAGVSQSPSNKVTEKGKDVELRCDPISGHTALYWYRQSLGQGLEFLIYFQGNSAPDKSGLPSDRFSAERTGGSVSTLTIQRTQQEDSAVYLCASSPDPGLYYEQYFGPGTRLTVT.

This rearrangement joins TRBV5-1 to TRBJ2-1; 8 nucleotides line up with TRBD1. In germline, CDR1 is SGHRS, CDR2 YFSETQ. V gave up 4 bases and J gave up 7 bases; unmatched junction bases: 7. CDR3 length: 14 residues. CDR3 residues: CASSPGQGFNEQFF. In DNA form, the CDR3 reads TGCGCCAGCAGCCCCGGACAGGGTTTTAATGAGCAGTTCTTC.

This clonotype was counted at least ten times. The CDR3 region has the DNA TGTGCCAGCTCACCCTTCCCAGAGTCCTACGAGCAGTACTTC. Its protein product is CASSPFPESYEQYF. This chain uses TRBV18 with TRBJ2-7; no clear D. This CDR3 has 14 amino acids. Trimming pared 3 bases from V and 1 base from J, leaving 10 bases between. Germline V gene lookup returns CDR1 KGHSH and CDR2 LQKENI.

This clonotype was counted many times. The chain joins TRBV18 to TRBJ2-1; no reliable D call. CDR1 KGHSH and CDR2 LQKENI come from the germline V gene. Trimming left V 6 bases short and J 6 bases short, with 21 bases between. The CDR3 is 16 amino acids. The DNA for the CDR3 is TGTGCCAGCTCCCCTTTTACTACTACAGTTCCCAATGAGCAGTTCTTC. It specifies CASSPFTTTVPNEQFF.

The chain is built from TRBV19 and TRBJ1-1; D might be TRBD1 (5 bases). The ends were cut back, 4 bases at V and 0 bases at J, with 12 bases in the middle. Germline V gene sequence: CDR1 LNHDA, CDR2 SQIVND (reference sequence). The CDR3 is 15 amino acids. The CDR3 DNA follows: TGTGCCAGTAGTAAAGGTTGGGGCATGAACACTGAAGCTTTCTTT. Translation gives CASSKGWGMNTEAFF.

This clonotype was recorded many times. The chain couples TRBV30 to TRBJ1-2; TRBD1 matches at 7 bases. V trimming: 2 bases; J trimming: 2 bases; junction bases outside the gene matches: 2. Per the germline V gene, CDR1 is GTSNPN and CDR2 is SVGIG (reference sequence). The CDR3 contains 13 residues. This CDR3 reads CAWSKGANYGYTF. CDR3 DNA sequence: TGTGCCTGGAGTAAGGGGGCGAACTATGGCTACACCTTC.

This clonotype was counted a few times. V usage is TRBV4-3 and J usage is TRBJ1-2; TRBD1 aligns across 8 bases. CDR1 LGHNA and CDR2 YSLEER come from the germline V gene. This CDR3 contains 15 residues. V lost 4 bases to trimming and J lost 4 bases; unmatched junction nucleotides: 8. CDR3 loop: CASSPLDRGGYGYTF. In DNA form, the CDR3 reads TGCGCCAGCAGCCCTCTAGACAGGGGTGGCTATGGCTACACCTTC.

In its sample, this clonotype was seen many times. V and J are TRBV11-2 and TRBJ2-7; TRBD1 aligns across 7 bases. The germline V gene encodes CDR1 SGHAT and CDR2 FQNNGV. Unmatched junction bases numbered 9, after V lost 3 bases and J lost 1 base. There are 16 residues in the CDR3. The CDR3 DNA reads as TGTGCCAGCAGCTTTGGTACAGGGGACCATTCCTACGAGCAGTACTTC. Translation gives CASSFGTGDHSYEQYF.